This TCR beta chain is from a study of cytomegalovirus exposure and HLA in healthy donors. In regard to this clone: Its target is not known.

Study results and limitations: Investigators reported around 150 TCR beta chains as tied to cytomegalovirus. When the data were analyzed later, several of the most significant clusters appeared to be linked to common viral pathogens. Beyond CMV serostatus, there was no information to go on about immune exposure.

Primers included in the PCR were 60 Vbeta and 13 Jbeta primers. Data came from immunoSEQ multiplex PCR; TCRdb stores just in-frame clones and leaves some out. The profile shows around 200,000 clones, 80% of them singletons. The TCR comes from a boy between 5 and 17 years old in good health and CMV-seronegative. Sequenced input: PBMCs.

CDR3 bases: TGTGCCACCAGCAGACCTCCGGCGGGCCGGGAGCTGTTTTTT. Amino acids: CATSRPPAGRELFF. This chain joins TRBV15 and TRBJ2-2; D is perhaps TRBD2 (5 bases). V lost 2 bases and J 9 bases, leaving 13 bases between the germline ends. The CDR3 length is 14 residues. CDR1 LNHNV and CDR2 YYDKDF come from the germline V gene (reference sequence).